This passage covers 8 T cell receptor beta chains from one sample sequenced in a study of shared clonotypes between healthy human individuals. TCRdb's copy holds only in-frame clones and misses some; the assay was immunoSEQ multiplex PCR. Of 450,000 or so clones in the sample, 77% were seen once. The sequencing sample was made of PBMCs. These receptors were obtained from a woman between 40 and 55 years old in good health. Some clones in this sample may be carry-over from other donors' samples.

The chain is built from TRBV4-1 and TRBJ2-4; 9 bases line up with TRBD1. The CDR3 length is 17 residues. In germline, CDR1 is MGHRA, CDR2 YSYEKL. V lost 0 bases, J lost 1 base, and 4 bases stayed unmatched. The CDR3 DNA sequence: TGCGCCAGCAGCCAAGATCGGGACAGGGTGGCCAAAAACATTCAGTACTTC. This codes for CASSQDRDRVAKNIQYF.

Regarding this clone: Other DNA sequences from this sample encode an identical CDR3 as well. The J gene is TRBJ1-4, the V gene TRBV5-1, with 8 bases aligning to TRBD1. This CDR3 has 14 residues. Germline trimming cut 4 bases from V and 7 bases from J; bases unmatched to any gene: 6. Germline CDR1 reads SGHRS; CDR2 reads YFSETQ. CDR3 DNA: TGCGCCAGCAGCCCCCCAGGGGGCGGTGAAAAACTGTTTTTT. Translated, it gives CASSPPGGGEKLFF.

In this sample, this clone turned up once. This chain links TRBV11-3 with TRBJ1-4; D gene uncertain. Germline V gene data show CDR1 as SGHNT and CDR2 as YENEEA. V was shortened by 1 base and J by 0 bases, with 9 bases between the two germline ends. The CDR3 is made up of 16 amino acids. The chain's CDR3 is CASSLGASATNEKLFF. CDR3 coding DNA: TGTGCCAGCAGCTTAGGGGCTTCGGCAACTAATGAAAAACTGTTTTTT.

The chain combines TRBV7-2 with TRBJ1-5; D not resolved. Germline CDR1 and CDR2: SGHTA and FQGNSA. V lost 1 base and J 9 bases, leaving 7 bases between the germline ends. This CDR3 spans 12 amino acids. DNA of the CDR3: TGTGCCAGCAGCTTAGAGGTCGGGCCCCAGCATTTT. This codes for CASSLEVGPQHF.

The V gene is TRBV7-2, the J gene TRBJ2-5; D might be TRBD1 or TRBD2, each matching 5 bases. The CDR3 extends over 12 amino acids. The V gene's germline CDR1 is SGHTA and CDR2 FQGNSA. Trimming stripped 5 bases from V and 13 bases from J, with 17 bases between. The CDR3 DNA reads as TGTGCCAGCAGCACCCGTTCCCGGGACCCGTACTTC. Protein: CASSTRSRDPYF.

This clone was detected only once. The chain recombines TRBV28 with TRBJ1-4; D call uncertain. This CDR3 has 13 residues. Trimming took off 8 bases at V and 4 bases at J, with 11 bases between the two ends. Germline lookup yields CDR1 MDHEN and CDR2 SYDVKM. This chain's CDR3 is CASGRIFNEKLFF. The DNA of the CDR3 is TGTGCCAGCGGACGGATATTTAATGAAAAACTGTTTTTT.

The V call is TRBV4-2, the J call TRBJ1-2, with 7 bases aligning to TRBD1. Germline values: CDR1 LGHNA, CDR2 YNFKEQ. This CDR3 is built from 15 residues. The ends lost 0 bases at V and 5 bases at J; junction bases unmatched: 6. The CDR3 coding sequence is TGTGCCAGCAGCCAAGATGTTAGACAGGGATATGGCTACACCTTC. Its translation is CASSQDVRQGYGYTF.

V gene TRBV5-1 combines with J gene TRBJ1-1; weak D call: TRBD1 (5 bases). Trimming removed 7 bases from V and 3 bases from J, with 19 bases in between. Germline-derived CDR1 and CDR2 are SGHRS and YFSETQ. CDR3 length: 15 residues. The CDR3 sequence is CASASGRRGDTEAFF. CDR3 in DNA: TGCGCCAGCGCCTCCGGGCGGCGGGGGGACACTGAAGCTTTCTTT.